Listed below are T cell receptor beta chains from one sample, sequenced in a study of blood T cell repertoires in COVID-19. TCRdb's table, derived via immunoSEQ multiplex PCR, lists solely in-frame clones and lacks some. This sample has approximately 150,000 clones, with approximately 80% found just once. The sample was peripheral blood. These receptors all stem from a man aged 50 or older with acute or convalescent COVID-19. The CDR3 runs from the conserved cysteine through the conserved F or W. A D gene is named only where the DNA matches it firmly. Clone size is shown for a subset of rows, as once, few, many or a class of expanded clone.

TRBV24-1	-	-	TRBJ1-1	TGTGCCACCAGTGACCGCATGACAAATGAAGCTTTCTTT	CATSDRMTNEAFF
TRBV11-2	once	TRBD2	TRBJ2-1	TGTGCCAGCAGGAAACTAGCGGGGGGTAATTCCTACAATGAGCAGTTCTTC	CASRKLAGGNSYNEQFF
TRBV10-3	few	-	TRBJ2-1	TGTGCCATCAGTGAGTCGAATGGAGAAGGTGAGCAGTTCTTC	CAISESNGEGEQFF
TRBV5-4	-	-	TRBJ2-1	TGTGCCAGCAGCTTGGCGAGCTCCTACAATGAGCAGTTCTTC	CASSLASSYNEQFF
TRBV6-1	-	-	TRBJ2-1	TGTGCCAGCAGTGAGATCCGAGGTGAGCAGTTCTTC	CASSEIRGEQFF
TRBV2	-	-	TRBJ2-5	TGTGCCAGCAGTGAATGGACTCCAATGGCTCAAGAGACCCAGTACTTC	CASSEWTPMAQETQYF
TRBV3-1/TRBV3-2	-	-	TRBJ1-4	TGTGCCAGCAGCCAAGAGGGCAGGGTGACTAATGAAAAACTGTTTTTT	CASSQEGRVTNEKLFF
TRBV19	-	-	TRBJ1-2	TGTGCAACCGGGACTTATGGCTACACCTTC	CATGTYGYTF
TRBV4-1	many	-	TRBJ2-2	TGCGCCAGCAGCCAGCCACAGGGTTTTAAGGCCGGGGAGCTGTTTTTT	CASSQPQGFKAGELFF
TRBV5-1	-	-	TRBJ1-3	TGCGCCAGCAGCTTGGGGCAGTCCTCTGGAAACACCATATATTTT	CASSLGQSSGNTIYF
TRBV11-2	-	-	TRBJ2-1	TGTGCCAGCAGCCTATCCCCAGGTATCAGCTACAATGAGCAGTTCTTC	CASSLSPGISYNEQFF
TRBV4-1	-	-	TRBJ1-2	TGCGCCAGCAGCCAAGCACAGGTATTTAACTATGGCTACACCTTC	CASSQAQVFNYGYTF
TRBV7-7	-	TRBD1	TRBJ2-3	TGTGCCAGCAGCCAAGACAGGGGGGCAGATACGCAGTATTTT	CASSQDRGADTQYF
TRBV11-3	few	-	TRBJ2-7	TGTGCCAGCAGCTTAGACGCCTACGAGCAGTACTTC	CASSLDAYEQYF
TRBV5-5	-	TRBD1	TRBJ1-2	TGTGCCAGCAGCCCCCGGGACAGCTATGGCTACACCTTC	CASSPRDSYGYTF
TRBV24-1	-	TRBD1	TRBJ2-7	TGTGCCACCAGATTCGGACAGGGGGCGTCCTACGAGCAGTACTTC	CATRFGQGASYEQYF
TRBV2	-	TRBD2	TRBJ2-3	TGTGCCAGCAGTGGAGCCCCTTCGAATAGCGGGGGGGCCGTATTGAGCACAGATACGCAGTATTTT	CASSGAPSNSGGAVLSTDTQYF
TRBV5-8	-	-	TRBJ2-1	TGTGCCAGCAGCTTAGGCATCAGGGGAAATGAGCAGTTCTTC	CASSLGIRGNEQFF
TRBV15	-	-	TRBJ2-7	TGTGCCACCAGCAGAGATCACGCGGGGGCGGGCTACGAGCAGTACTTC	CATSRDHAGAGYEQYF
TRBV11-2	-	-	TRBJ2-2	TGTGCCAGCAGCTCAATCAGGGGAACCGGGGAGCTGTTTTTT	CASSSIRGTGELFF
TRBV5-8	-	TRBD1	TRBJ2-2	TGTGCCAGCAGCCCCTGGACGGGACAGGGTACCGGGGAGCTGTTTTTT	CASSPWTGQGTGELFF
TRBV11-2	-	TRBD1	TRBJ1-1	TGTGCCAGCAGCTCTGACAGGGGGCGGGGGACTGAAGCTTTCTTT	CASSSDRGRGTEAFF
TRBV2	once	TRBD2	TRBJ2-1	TGTGCCAGCCATAGCGGGGGGTACAATGAGCAGTTCTTC	CASHSGGYNEQFF
TRBV27	-	-	TRBJ2-1	TGTGCCAGCAGTTCCGAAACAGACAGACTCTACAATGAGCAGTTCTTC	CASSSETDRLYNEQFF
TRBV2	-	-	TRBJ1-1	TGTGCCAGCAGCGTCTTCTACTCGTCCGCGGCTTTCTTT	CASSVFYSSAAFF
TRBV5-1	-	-	TRBJ1-2	TGCGCCAGCAGCTCCGGGACAATCCACTATGGCTACACCTTC	CASSSGTIHYGYTF
TRBV9	once	TRBD1	TRBJ1-5	TGTGCCAGCAGCATAGGGACAGGTCCTGATCAGCCCCAGCATTTT	CASSIGTGPDQPQHF
TRBV3-1/TRBV3-2	-	TRBD1	TRBJ2-1	TGTGCCAGCAGCCGCCCAACCGGGACAGGGGCGTACAATGAGCAGTTCTTC	CASSRPTGTGAYNEQFF
TRBV11-1	few	-	TRBJ2-3	TGTGCCAGCAGCTTAGGGTACAGGGAATACACAGATACGCAGTATTTT	CASSLGYREYTDTQYF
TRBV3-1/TRBV3-2	-	TRBD1	TRBJ1-2	TGTGCCAGCAGCCTGACAGGGGATCATGGCTACACCTTC	CASSLTGDHGYTF
TRBV4-1	-	-	TRBJ1-6	TGCGCCAGCAGCCAAGGATTGGACAGTCAGTCCTATAATTCACCCCTCCACTTT	CASSQGLDSQSYNSPLHF
TRBV30	-	TRBD1	TRBJ2-1	TGTGCCTGGAGGGCACCCAGGGGGCGATACTACAATGAGCAGTTCTTC	CAWRAPRGRYYNEQFF
TRBV6-1	-	-	TRBJ1-3	TGTGCCAGCAGTGAATTAGCTTCCATATATTTT	CASSELASIYF
TRBV5-1	-	TRBD1	TRBJ1-1	TGCGCCAGCAGCTTGTCTGGACAGGGGAGACCCGGGGCCACTGAAGCTTTCTTT	CASSLSGQGRPGATEAFF